This is a list of T cell receptor beta chains from one sample in a study of shared clonotypes between healthy human individuals. Data came from immunoSEQ multiplex PCR; TCRdb stores just in-frame clones and leaves some out. The repertoire has approximately 700,000 clones, roughly 72% of them found once; the top ten carry 1.5% to 2%. The sample comprised memory CD4+ T cells sorted from blood. These receptors all stem from a woman aged 30 to 39 in good health. Both conserved end residues are part of each CDR3. The order of the fields is CDR3 protein, CDR3 DNA, D gene, CDR3 length, clone size, V gene, J gene. The D gene is left open where the match is weak. A row's size may be missing; if present it is once, few, many or a size class.

CDR3: CASSLWTSWASGDEQFF; DNA: TGTGCCAGCAGTTTATGGACTTCTTGGGCGTCGGGAGATGAGCAGTTCTTC; D: -; length: 17; size: -; V: TRBV28; J: TRBJ2-1
CDR3: CASSYDGLNYGYTF; DNA: TGTGCCAGCAGTTACGACGGACTAAACTATGGCTACACCTTC; D: -; length: 14; size: few; V: TRBV6-5; J: TRBJ1-2
CDR3: CASSLDGGHTNTGELFF; DNA: TGCGCCAGCAGCTTGGATGGGGGACACACGAACACCGGGGAGCTGTTTTTT; D: -; length: 17; size: -; V: TRBV5-1; J: TRBJ2-2
CDR3: CASSTRDSGELFF; DNA: TGTGCCAGCAGCACGCGGGATTCCGGGGAGCTGTTTTTT; D: -; length: 13; size: few; V: TRBV7-2; J: TRBJ2-2
CDR3: CASSGANQPQHF; DNA: TGTGCCAGTAGCGGCGCCAATCAGCCCCAGCATTTT; D: -; length: 12; size: few; V: TRBV19; J: TRBJ1-5
CDR3: CASSWESGTGGYNEQFF; DNA: TGTGCCAGCAGCTGGGAGTCCGGGACAGGGGGCTACAATGAGCAGTTCTTC; D: TRBD1; length: 17; size: once; V: TRBV11-3; J: TRBJ2-1
CDR3: CASSEGTGGHETQYF; DNA: TGTGCCAGCAGTGAGGGCACAGGGGGCCATGAGACCCAGTACTTC; D: TRBD1; length: 15; size: -; V: TRBV25-1; J: TRBJ2-5
CDR3: CAWSASGNEQYF; DNA: TGTGCCTGGAGTGCTAGTGGGAACGAGCAGTACTTC; D: -; length: 12; size: -; V: TRBV30; J: TRBJ2-7
CDR3: CASSLAGDSYEQYF; DNA: TGCGCCAGCAGCTTGGCGGGAGACTCCTACGAGCAGTACTTC; D: -; length: 14; size: -; V: TRBV5-1; J: TRBJ2-7
CDR3: CASNTGTGYNQPQHF; DNA: TGTGCCAGTAATACCGGGACAGGTTATAATCAGCCCCAGCATTTT; D: TRBD1; length: 15; size: -; V: TRBV19; J: TRBJ1-5
CDR3: CASSRTGNNEKLFF; DNA: TGTGCCAGCAGCAGGACAGGGAATAATGAAAAACTGTTTTTT; D: TRBD1; length: 14; size: -; V: TRBV2; J: TRBJ1-4
CDR3: CSVPRVGTEAFF; DNA: TGCAGCGTTCCCAGGGTAGGTACTGAAGCTTTCTTT; D: -; length: 12; size: -; V: TRBV29-1; J: TRBJ1-1
CDR3: CASEMSSQPQHF; DNA: TGTGCCAGCGAGATGTCCTCCCAGCCCCAGCATTTT; D: -; length: 12; size: -; V: TRBV28; J: TRBJ1-5
CDR3: CATGLAETYEQYF; DNA: TGTGCCACCGGACTAGCGGAGACCTACGAGCAGTACTTC; D: TRBD2; length: 13; size: once; V: TRBV10-3; J: TRBJ2-7
CDR3: CASSLRRTNEKLFF; DNA: TGTGCCAGCAGCTTACGTAGGACTAATGAAAAACTGTTTTTT; D: -; length: 14; size: -; V: TRBV7-2; J: TRBJ1-4
CDR3: CASMTNQPQHF; DNA: TGTGCCAGCATGACAAATCAGCCCCAGCATTTT; D: -; length: 11; size: -; V: TRBV28; J: TRBJ1-5
CDR3: CASSYSWTGRDQPQHF; DNA: TGTGCCAGCAGTTACAGTTGGACAGGGAGAGATCAGCCCCAGCATTTT; D: TRBD1; length: 16; size: few; V: TRBV6-5; J: TRBJ1-5
CDR3: CAWSGPGQVQNTEAFF; DNA: TGTGCCTGGAGTGGACCGGGACAGGTACAGAACACTGAAGCTTTCTTT; D: TRBD1; length: 16; size: few; V: TRBV30; J: TRBJ1-1
CDR3: CASSAPGLADYNEQFF; DNA: TGTGCCAGTAGTGCTCCGGGACTAGCGGATTACAATGAGCAGTTCTTC; D: TRBD2; length: 16; size: -; V: TRBV19; J: TRBJ2-1
CDR3: CSVETGNRASYEQYF; DNA: TGCAGCGTTGAAACAGGGAACAGGGCCTCCTACGAGCAGTACTTC; D: -; length: 15; size: many; V: TRBV29-1; J: TRBJ2-7
CDR3: CASSQVRGNEKLFF; DNA: TGTGCCAGCAGCCAAGTTAGAGGGAATGAAAAACTGTTTTTT; D: -; length: 14; size: -; V: TRBV14; J: TRBJ1-4
CDR3: CASRAGVSDTQYF; DNA: TGTGCCAGCAGGGCGGGAGTCTCAGATACGCAGTATTTT; D: TRBD2; length: 13; size: few; V: TRBV5-4; J: TRBJ2-3
CDR3: CASSITRQGTEAFF; DNA: TGTGCCAGCAGCATAACTAGACAGGGCACTGAAGCTTTCTTT; D: TRBD1; length: 14; size: -; V: TRBV2; J: TRBJ1-1
CDR3: CAWNLDRATGANVLTF; DNA: TGTGCCTGGAACCTGGACAGGGCCACTGGGGCCAACGTCCTGACTTTC; D: TRBD1; length: 16; size: -; V: TRBV30; J: TRBJ2-6
CDR3: CASSEEVEAHNFPKQFF; DNA: TGTGCCAGCAGTGAAGAGGTAGAGGCCCACAATTTCCCGAAGCAGTTCTTC; D: -; length: 17; size: -; V: TRBV25-1; J: TRBJ2-1
CDR3: CASSQVTRERQETQYF; DNA: TGCGCCAGCAGCCAAGTAACCAGGGAGAGACAGGAGACCCAGTACTTC; D: -; length: 16; size: -; V: TRBV4-1; J: TRBJ2-5
CDR3: CASSLQGGNNQPQHF; DNA: TGTGCCAGCAGTCTCCAGGGGGGGAACAATCAGCCCCAGCATTTT; D: TRBD1; length: 15; size: once; V: TRBV6-1; J: TRBJ1-5
CDR3: CASSDQGYTF; DNA: TGTGCCAGTAGTGATCAGGGCTACACCTTC; D: -; length: 10; size: -; V: TRBV19; J: TRBJ1-2
CDR3: CASTGGGPNRNEQFF; DNA: TGTGCCAGCACCGGGGGGGGCCCGAATAGGAATGAGCAGTTCTTC; D: TRBD2; length: 15; size: -; V: TRBV27; J: TRBJ2-1
CDR3: CASLRGASTEAFF; DNA: TGTGCCAGCTTACGTGGGGCGAGCACTGAAGCTTTCTTT; D: -; length: 13; size: many; V: TRBV25-1; J: TRBJ1-1
CDR3: CASRGTDSSGNTIYF; DNA: TGTGCCAGCAGAGGGACTGATTCCTCTGGAAACACCATATATTTT; D: -; length: 15; size: -; V: TRBV6-1; J: TRBJ1-3
CDR3: CASSPAAAYEQYF; DNA: TGTGCCAGCAGCCCGGCCGCCGCCTACGAGCAGTACTTC; D: -; length: 13; size: -; V: TRBV5-8; J: TRBJ2-7
CDR3: CASSPEAGGDYGYTF; DNA: TGTGCCAGCAGCCCCGAGGCAGGGGGGGACTATGGCTACACCTTC; D: TRBD1; length: 15; size: few; V: TRBV25-1; J: TRBJ1-2
CDR3: CASSFQGYGYTF; DNA: TGTGCCAGCAGTTTTCAGGGGTATGGCTACACCTTC; D: -; length: 12; size: once; V: TRBV28; J: TRBJ1-2
CDR3: CASSWPGQGQYEQYF; DNA: TGTGCCAGCAGCTGGCCGGGACAGGGGCAATACGAGCAGTACTTC; D: TRBD1; length: 15; size: -; V: TRBV4-2; J: TRBJ2-7
CDR3: CAVGRPTYNEQFF; DNA: TGTGCCGTGGGGCGGCCCACCTACAATGAGCAGTTCTTC; D: -; length: 13; size: -; V: TRBV30; J: TRBJ2-1
CDR3: CASSLSVAGGVTDTQYF; DNA: TGTGCCAGCAGTCTCTCGGTGGCGGGAGGAGTCACAGATACGCAGTATTTT; D: TRBD2; length: 17; size: -; V: TRBV7-9; J: TRBJ2-3
CDR3: CASSSLAHTDTQYF; DNA: TGTGCCAGCAGCTCACTAGCGCACACAGATACGCAGTATTTT; D: TRBD2; length: 14; size: -; V: TRBV7-3; J: TRBJ2-3
CDR3: CAISDLAGGGDNEQFF; DNA: TGTGCCATCAGTGACCTAGCGGGAGGAGGGGACAATGAGCAGTTCTTC; D: TRBD2; length: 16; size: -; V: TRBV10-3; J: TRBJ2-1